The clone carrying this T cell receptor beta chain has ten or more counts. Its antigen remains unknown. V gave up 7 bases and J gave up 4 bases; unmatched junction bases: 9. This CDR3 comprises 15 residues. CDR1 MNHNS and CDR2 SASEGT come from the germline V gene. These data are taken from a study of T-cell reconstitution after alpha-beta-depleted transplantation in children. Study-level results: From surviving recipient T cells and thymic progenitors came the high day-60 TCRbeta diversity observed in some patients. About two months after transplant, alpha-beta T cells reportedly came from several hundred expanded graft clones.

Unique molecular identifiers were incorporated when the TCRbeta library was constructed. TCRdb processed the PCR reads anew with MiXCR; each CDR3 protein has one entry. This sample has 200,000 to 250,000 distinct CDR3 sequences; about a tenth occur once, and the top ten carry approximately 28%. The chain has TRBV6-1 and TRBJ2-3, with TRBD1 matching over 9 bases. The clonotype comes from a child under two years old with acute myeloid leukemia, due to receive a stem cell transplant. Sequenced here: PBMCs, sampled before TCRalphabeta/CD19-depleted stem cell transplant. As DNA, the CDR3 is TGTGCCAGCAACCAGGCGGGACAGGGACCAGATACGCAGTATTTT. It encodes CASNQAGQGPDTQYF.